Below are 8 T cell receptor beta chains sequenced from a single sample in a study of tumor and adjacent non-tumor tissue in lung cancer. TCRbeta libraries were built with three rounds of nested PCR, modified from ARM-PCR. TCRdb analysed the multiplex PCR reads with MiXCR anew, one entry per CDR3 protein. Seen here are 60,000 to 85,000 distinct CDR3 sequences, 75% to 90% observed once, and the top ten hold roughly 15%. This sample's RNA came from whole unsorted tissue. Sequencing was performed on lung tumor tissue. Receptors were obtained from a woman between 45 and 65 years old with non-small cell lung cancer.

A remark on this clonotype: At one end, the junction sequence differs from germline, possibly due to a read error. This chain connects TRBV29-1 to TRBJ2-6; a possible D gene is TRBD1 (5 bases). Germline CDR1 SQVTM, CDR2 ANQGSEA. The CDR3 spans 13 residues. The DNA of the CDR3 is TGCAGCGTTGGTAGCTCTGGGGCCAACGTCTTGACTTTC. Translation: CSVGSSGANVLTF.

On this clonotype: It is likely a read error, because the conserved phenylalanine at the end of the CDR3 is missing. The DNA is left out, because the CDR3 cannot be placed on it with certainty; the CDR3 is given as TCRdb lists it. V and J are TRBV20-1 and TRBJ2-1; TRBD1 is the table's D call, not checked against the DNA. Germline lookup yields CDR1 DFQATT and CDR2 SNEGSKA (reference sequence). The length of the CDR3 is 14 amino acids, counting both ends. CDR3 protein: CTARGPRGENEHFL.

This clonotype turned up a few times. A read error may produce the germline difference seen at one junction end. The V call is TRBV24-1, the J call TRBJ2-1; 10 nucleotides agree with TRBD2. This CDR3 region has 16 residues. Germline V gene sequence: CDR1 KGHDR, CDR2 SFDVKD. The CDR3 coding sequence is TGTGCTACCAGTGACCCCGGCGGAGCGGGGGGGAATGAGCAGCTCTTC. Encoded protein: CATSDPGGAGGNEQLF.

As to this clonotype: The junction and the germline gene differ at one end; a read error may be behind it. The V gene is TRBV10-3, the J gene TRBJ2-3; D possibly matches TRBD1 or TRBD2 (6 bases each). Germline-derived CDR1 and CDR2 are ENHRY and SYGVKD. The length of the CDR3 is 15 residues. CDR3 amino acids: CATSGRGASGETQYF. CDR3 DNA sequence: TGTGCCACCAGTGGAAGGGGGGCTTCGGGAGAAACGCAGTATTTT.

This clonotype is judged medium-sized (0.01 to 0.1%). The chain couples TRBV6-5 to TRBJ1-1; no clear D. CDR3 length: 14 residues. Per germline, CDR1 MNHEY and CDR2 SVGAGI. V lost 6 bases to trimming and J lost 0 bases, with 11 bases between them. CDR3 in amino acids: CASSTHEMNTEAFF. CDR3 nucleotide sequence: TGTGCCAGCAGCACACACGAAATGAACACTGAAGCTTTCTTT.

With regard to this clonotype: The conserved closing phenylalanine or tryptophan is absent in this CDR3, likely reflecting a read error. CDR3 sequence: CASSPGGGGFGETQYV. The DNA of the CDR3 is TGCGCCAGCAGCCCTGGAGGAGGGGGCTTTGGGGAGACCCAGTACGTA. This chain connects TRBV4-3 to TRBJ2-5, with a weak D call TRBD1 (7 bases). This CDR3 has 16 residues. V was cut by 4 bases and J by 5 bases, with 20 bases left in between. The germline V gene encodes CDR1 LGHNA and CDR2 YSLEER.

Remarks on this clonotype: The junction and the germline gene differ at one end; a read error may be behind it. CDR3 nucleotide sequence: TGTGCCAGCAGTTTGGGATCGAAGACCGGGGAGCTGTTTTTT. The encoded protein is CASSLGSKTGELFF. The chain employs TRBV5-6 and TRBJ2-2; D gene uncertain. Germline V gives CDR1 SGHDT, CDR2 YYEEEE. This CDR3 spans 14 amino acids.

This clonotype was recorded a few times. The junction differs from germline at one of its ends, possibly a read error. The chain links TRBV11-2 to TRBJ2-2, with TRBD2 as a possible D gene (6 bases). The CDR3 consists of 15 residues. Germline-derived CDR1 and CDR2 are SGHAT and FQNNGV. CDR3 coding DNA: TGTGCCAGCAGCTTAGCGGGAGCTCATACCGGGGAGCAGTTTTTT. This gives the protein CASSLAGAHTGEQFF.